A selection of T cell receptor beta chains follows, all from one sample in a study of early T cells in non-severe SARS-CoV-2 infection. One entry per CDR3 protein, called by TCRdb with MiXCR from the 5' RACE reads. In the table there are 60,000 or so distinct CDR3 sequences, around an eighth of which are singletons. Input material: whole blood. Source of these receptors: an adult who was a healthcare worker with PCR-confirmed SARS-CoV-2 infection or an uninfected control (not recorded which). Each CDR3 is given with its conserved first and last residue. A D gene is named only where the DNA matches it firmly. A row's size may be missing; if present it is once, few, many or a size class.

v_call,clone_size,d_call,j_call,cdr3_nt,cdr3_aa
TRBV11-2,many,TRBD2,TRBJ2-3,TGTGCCAGCAGCTTATTGGCTAGCGGGAGTGGAGATACGCAGTATTTT,CASSLLASGSGDTQYF
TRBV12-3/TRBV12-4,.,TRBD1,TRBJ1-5,TGTGCCAGCAGGGGACAGCGCAATCAGCCCCAGCATTTT,CASRGQRNQPQHF
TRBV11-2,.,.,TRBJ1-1,TGTGCCAGCAGCTTGATGGGGGGCGCTGAAGCTTTCTTT,CASSLMGGAEAFF
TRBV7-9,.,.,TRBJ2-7,TGTGCCAGCAGCCCGGGGGTAGGCGAGCAGTACTTC,CASSPGVGEQYF
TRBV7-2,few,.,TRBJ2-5,TGTGCCAGCAGCTCGGTAGGGGCAGCTCGACGGGAGACCCAGTACTTC,CASSSVGAARRETQYF
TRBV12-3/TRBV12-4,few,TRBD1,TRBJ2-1,TGTGCCAGCAGTGGGACAGGGCCTTCCTACAATGAGCAGTTCTTC,CASSGTGPSYNEQFF
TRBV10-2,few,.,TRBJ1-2,TGCGCCAGCCGCCCTCCCCAGGCAGGGGAGGGTGGCTACACCTTC,CASRPPQAGEGGYTF
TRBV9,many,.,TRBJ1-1,TGTGCCAGCAGCCCTCTCGAGGGCACTGAAGCTTTCTTT,CASSPLEGTEAFF
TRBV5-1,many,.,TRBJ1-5,TGCGCCAGCAGCTTGGTAGGGGGTGACCAGCCCCAGCATTTT,CASSLVGGDQPQHF
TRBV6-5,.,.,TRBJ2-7,TGTGCCAGCAGGAGGACAGTCTCCTACGAGCAGTACTTC,CASRRTVSYEQYF
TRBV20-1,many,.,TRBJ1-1,TGCAGTGCTAGAGATCGGGGTACTGAAGCTTTCTTT,CSARDRGTEAFF
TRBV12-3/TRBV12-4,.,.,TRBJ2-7,TGTGCCAGCAGTTTATCTCCCGCAAACTACGAGCAGTACTTC,CASSLSPANYEQYF
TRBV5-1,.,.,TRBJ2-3,TGCGCCAGCATGGACATGGGAGACAGGTTCACAGATACGCAGTATTTT,CASMDMGDRFTDTQYF
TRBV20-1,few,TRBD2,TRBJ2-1,TGCAGTGCTAGAGATCGCCGGGGGGAATCCTACAATGAGCAGTTCTTC,CSARDRRGESYNEQFF
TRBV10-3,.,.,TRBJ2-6,TGTGCCATCAGTGACCTCCCTGTCTCTGGGGCCAACGTCCTGACTTTC,CAISDLPVSGANVLTF
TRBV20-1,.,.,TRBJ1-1,TGCAGTGCTAAGGTTGGGAGCACTGAAGCTTTCTTT,CSAKVGSTEAFF
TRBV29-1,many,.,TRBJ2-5,TGCAGCGTTGGGGTGCCAGGGAGAGCGGTCCAAGAGACCCAGTACTTC,CSVGVPGRAVQETQYF
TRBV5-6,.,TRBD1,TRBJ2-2,TGTGCCAGCAGCTTGATAGGGACAGGGGACACCGGGGAGCTGTTTTTT,CASSLIGTGDTGELFF
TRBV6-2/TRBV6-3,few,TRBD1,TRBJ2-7,TGTGCCAGCAGTTACTTGCCGGGGCAGGGGGCGGACGAGCAGTACTTC,CASSYLPGQGADEQYF
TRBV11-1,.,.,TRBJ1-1,TGTGCCAGCAGCCCTCTGGGGACTGAAGCTTTCTTT,CASSPLGTEAFF
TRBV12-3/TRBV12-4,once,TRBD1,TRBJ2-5,TGTGCCAGCCAGGGGACAGAACAAAAGACCCAGTACTTC,CASQGTEQKTQYF
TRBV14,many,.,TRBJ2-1,TGTGCCAGCAGCCTCGTGTCGGGTAATGAGCAGTTCTTC,CASSLVSGNEQFF
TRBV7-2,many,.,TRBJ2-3,TGTGCCAGCAGCTTAGGTGGGGGGGCAAAGGATACGCAGTATTTT,CASSLGGGAKDTQYF
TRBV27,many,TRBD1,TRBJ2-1,TGTGCCAGCAGTTACGGACAGGGGGGCAATGAGCAGTTCTTC,CASSYGQGGNEQFF
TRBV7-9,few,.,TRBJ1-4,TGTGCCAGCAGCTTAGGCACGGGCGAAAAACTGTTTTTT,CASSLGTGEKLFF
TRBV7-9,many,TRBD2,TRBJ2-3,TGTGCCATCAGCCACGCGGGGGGGCCGTCAGATACGCAGTATTTT,CAISHAGGPSDTQYF
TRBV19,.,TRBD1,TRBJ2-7,TGTGCCAGTAGTATGGCCGGGACAGGGGGCGACTACGAGCAGTACTTC,CASSMAGTGGDYEQYF
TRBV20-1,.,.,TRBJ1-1,TGCAGTGCTTCCGTTTACGCTGAAGCTTTCTTT,CSASVYAEAFF
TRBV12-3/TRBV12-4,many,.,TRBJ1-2,TGTGCCAGCAGTCCGCCGGGGGTGGAGGGGGGTGCCTATGGCTACACCTTC,CASSPPGVEGGAYGYTF
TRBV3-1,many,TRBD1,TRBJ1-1,TGTGCCAGCAGCCGGGGACAGCGGAACACTGAAGCTTTCTTT,CASSRGQRNTEAFF
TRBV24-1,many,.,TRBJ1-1,TGTGCCACCAGTGCCAGCGGATACACTGAAGCTTTCTTT,CATSASGYTEAFF
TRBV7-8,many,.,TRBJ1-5,TGTGCCAGCAGCACGGCCGGTACGCCCCAGCATTTT,CASSTAGTPQHF
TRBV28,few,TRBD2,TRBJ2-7,TGTGCCAGCACCCGAGCGGGATCCGCCTACGAGCAGTACTTC,CASTRAGSAYEQYF
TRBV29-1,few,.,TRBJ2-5,TGCAGCGTTGAACGGTGGAAAGAGACCCAGTACTTC,CSVERWKETQYF
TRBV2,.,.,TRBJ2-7,TGTGCCAGCGGGGGTAGCTCCCTCTCCTACGAGCAGTACTTC,CASGGSSLSYEQYF
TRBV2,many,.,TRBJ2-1,TGTGCCAGCAGGCCGGACAGATATGGGGAGCAGTTCTTC,CASRPDRYGEQFF
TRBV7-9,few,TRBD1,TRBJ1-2,TGTGCCAGCAGCATAGGGACAGGGAATGGCTACACCTTC,CASSIGTGNGYTF
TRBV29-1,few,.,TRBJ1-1,TGCAGCGGGGGACGGAACACTGAAGCTTTCTTT,CSGGRNTEAFF
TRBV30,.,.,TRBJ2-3,TGTGCCTGGAGCTGGAGCGGAGGCACAGATACGCAGTATTTT,CAWSWSGGTDTQYF
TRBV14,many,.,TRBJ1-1,TGTGCCAGCAGCCAAGATCATCTGAAAGCTTTCTTT,CASSQDHLKAFF
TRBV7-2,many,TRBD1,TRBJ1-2,TGTGCCAGCAGCTCAACAGGGGGCCGTGGCTACACCTTC,CASSSTGGRGYTF
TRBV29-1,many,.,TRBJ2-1,TGCAGCGCAACGGGGTACAATGAGCAGTTCTTC,CSATGYNEQFF
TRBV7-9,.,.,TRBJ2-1,TGTGCCAGCAGCGCCGTGCATGAGCAGTTCTTC,CASSAVHEQFF
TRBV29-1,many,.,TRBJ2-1,TGCAGCGCCCGGGTTCGCGGGGAATCCTACAATGAGCAGTTCTTC,CSARVRGESYNEQFF
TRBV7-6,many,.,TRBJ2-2,TGTGCCAGCAGCTTATTTCAGGGGAAAAACACCGGGGAGCTGTTTTTT,CASSLFQGKNTGELFF
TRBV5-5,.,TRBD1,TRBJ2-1,TGTGCCAGCAGCTTCTCCGGGGACAGTTACAATGAGCAGTTCTTC,CASSFSGDSYNEQFF
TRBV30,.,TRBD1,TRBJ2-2,TGTGCCTGGGGGGGACAGGGCGCCGTCGGGGAGCTGTTTTTT,CAWGGQGAVGELFF
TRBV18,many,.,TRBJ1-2,TGTGCCAGCTCACCACCGGGATCCTATGGCTACACCTTC,CASSPPGSYGYTF
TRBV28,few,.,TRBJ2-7,TGTGCCAGCAGGGTATCAAGCTCCTACGAGCAGTACTTC,CASRVSSSYEQYF
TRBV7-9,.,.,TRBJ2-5,TGTGCCAGCAGCAGGGGAGGCCAAGAGACCCAGTACTTC,CASSRGGQETQYF
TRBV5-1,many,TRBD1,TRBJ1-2,TGCGCCAGCAGCTCCACAGGGGACAACTATGGCTACACCTTC,CASSSTGDNYGYTF
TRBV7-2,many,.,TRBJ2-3,TGTGCCAGCAGCTTAGAGGCAGGGACCCCCACGTATTTT,CASSLEAGTPTYF
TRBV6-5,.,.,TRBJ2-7,TGTGCCAGCAGTTACGGCCGTTCCAGCTCCTACGAGCAGTACTTC,CASSYGRSSSYEQYF
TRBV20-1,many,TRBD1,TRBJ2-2,TGCAGTGCCGGAACAGGGGGCATCACCGGGGAGCTGTTTTTT,CSAGTGGITGELFF
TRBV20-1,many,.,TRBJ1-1,TGCAGTGCACCCACCCCCTCTGAAGCTTTCTTT,CSAPTPSEAFF